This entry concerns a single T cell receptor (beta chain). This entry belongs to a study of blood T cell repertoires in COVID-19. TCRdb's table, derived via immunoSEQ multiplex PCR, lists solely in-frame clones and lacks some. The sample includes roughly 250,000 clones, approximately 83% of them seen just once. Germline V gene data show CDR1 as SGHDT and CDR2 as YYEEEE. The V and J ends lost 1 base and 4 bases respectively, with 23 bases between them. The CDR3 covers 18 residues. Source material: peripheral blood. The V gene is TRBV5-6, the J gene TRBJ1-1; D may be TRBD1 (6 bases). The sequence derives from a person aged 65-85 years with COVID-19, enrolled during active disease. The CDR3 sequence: CASSLRLTLQGTGTEAFF. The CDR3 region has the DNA TGTGCCAGCAGCTTGAGACTTACGCTACAGGGAACGGGCACTGAAGCTTTCTTT.